This entry describes one T cell receptor beta chain. Antigen: not known. The sample is drawn from a study of cytomegalovirus exposure and HLA in healthy donors. Study results and limitations: Generally TCR sequences proved uncommon, though certain public TCRs appeared in numerous donors. High sensitivity and specificity were reportedly achieved when the classifier diagnosed cytomegalovirus status.

The PCR contained 60 Vbeta and 13 Jbeta primers. Produced via immunoSEQ multiplex PCR; TCRdb's table is partial and in-frame only. The table has about 90,000 clones, about 67% seen once. The source is a man aged 30 to 45 in good health and CMV-seronegative. Sequences were obtained from PBMCs.

CDR3 in amino acids: CASSSSTLRQAEQYF. The CDR3 nucleotides are TGTGCCAGCAGTTCCTCCACCCTAAGACAGGCTGAGCAGTACTTC. This chain links TRBV27 with TRBJ2-7; D might be TRBD1 (6 bases). V lost 4 bases and J 7 bases, leaving 20 bases between the germline ends. This CDR3 has 15 amino acids. The V gene's germline CDR1 is MNHEY and CDR2 SMNVEV (reference sequence).